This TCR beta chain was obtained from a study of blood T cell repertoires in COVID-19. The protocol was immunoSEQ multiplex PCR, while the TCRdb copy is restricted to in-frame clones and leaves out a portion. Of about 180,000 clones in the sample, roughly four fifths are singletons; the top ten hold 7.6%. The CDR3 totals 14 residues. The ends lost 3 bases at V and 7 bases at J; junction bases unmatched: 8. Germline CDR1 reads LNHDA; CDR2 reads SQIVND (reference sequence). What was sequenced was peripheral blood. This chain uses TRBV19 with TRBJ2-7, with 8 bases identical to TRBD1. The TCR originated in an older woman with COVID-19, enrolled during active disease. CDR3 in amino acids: CASSIGDRFGEQYF. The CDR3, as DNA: TGTGCCAGTAGTATCGGGGACAGGTTTGGGGAGCAGTACTTC.